Below are 18 T cell receptor beta chains sequenced from a single sample in a study of neurological immune-mediated disorders. The time point was: longitudinal time-point 3. TCRdb re-called the 5' RACE reads through MiXCR, storing one row per CDR3 protein. The sample carries roughly 48,000 distinct CDR3 sequences, roughly 13% recorded once. Sequenced sample: PBMCs. Receptors originate from a male donor with HTLV-1-associated myelopathy (HAM/TSP).

The chain links TRBV6-2 or TRBV6-3 to TRBJ1-2; D unresolved. This CDR3 contains 14 residues. V dropped 6 bases and J dropped 8 bases, with 19 bases sitting between them. CDR1 and CDR2 from the germline V gene are MNHEY and SVGEGT. The CDR3 DNA reads TGTGCCAGCAGCCAGGAGGCCGCAGCGCAGGGCTACACCTTC. Encoded protein: CASSQEAAAQGYTF.

This chain connects TRBV19 to TRBJ1-2, with D possibly TRBD1 on 6 matching bases. Per germline, CDR1 LNHDA and CDR2 SQIVND (reference sequence). Trimming cost V 6 bases and J 8 bases, with 16 bases left between them. The CDR3 totals 13 residues. In DNA form, the CDR3 reads TGTGCCAGTAGCCTCCGGACAGCTCGGGGCTACACCTTC. Encoded protein: CASSLRTARGYTF.

This clonotype was seen once. This chain links TRBV7-8 with TRBJ1-5; a possible D gene is TRBD1 (5 bases). The length of the CDR3 is 13 residues. Germline V gene sequence: CDR1 SGHVS, CDR2 FQNEAQ. V lost 3 bases, J lost 6 bases, and 9 bases lay in between. CDR3 DNA: TGTGCCAGCAGCTTTGAAGGGACTCAGCCCCAGCATTTT. Amino acid sequence: CASSFEGTQPQHF.

This clonotype occurred many times. The chain is built from TRBV18 and TRBJ1-1; TRBD1 matches at 8 bases. Germline loops: CDR1 KGHSH, CDR2 LQKENI. CDR3 size: 15 residues. After removal of 4 bases from V and 3 bases from J, the junction contained 7 bases not matched to a gene. This chain's CDR3 is CASSHGQGRDTEAFF. As DNA, the CDR3 is TGTGCCAGCTCACACGGACAGGGAAGGGACACTGAAGCTTTCTTT.

This clonotype was seen many times. J is TRBJ1-1 and V is TRBV25-1; TRBD1 aligns across 7 bases. The CDR3 consists of 12 residues. The trim removed 3 bases at V and 5 bases at J, leaving 0 bases unmatched. Germline CDR1 and CDR2: MGHDK and SYGVNS. CDR3 loop: CASSDRGTEAFF. The CDR3 DNA reads as TGTGCCAGCAGTGACAGGGGGACTGAAGCTTTCTTT.

Notes on this clonotype: This could be a read error, since a much larger clone is one nucleotide away. The rearrangement uses TRBV7-9 and TRBJ2-4; 11 bases line up with TRBD1. CDR1 is SEHNR and CDR2 is FQNEAQ in the germline V gene (reference sequence). CDR3 length: 17 amino acids. CDR3 nucleotides: TGTGCCATCAGCACGATAGGACAGGGGGCTGCCAAAAACATTCAGTACTTC. Encoded protein: CAISTIGQGAAKNIQYF.

This clonotype showed up many times. The chain has TRBV5-1 and TRBJ1-3, with 9 nucleotides matching TRBD1. In germline, CDR1 is SGHRS, CDR2 YFSETQ. This CDR3 is built from 17 residues. Trimming took 0 bases from V and 0 from J; bases not matched to a gene: 4. CDR3: CASSLGQTGGSGNTIYF. In nucleotides, the CDR3 is TGCGCCAGCAGCTTGGGCCAGACAGGGGGCTCTGGAAACACCATATATTTT.

The genes are TRBV7-8 and TRBJ2-1, with 15 nucleotides matching TRBD2. CDR1 SGHVS and CDR2 FQNEAQ come from the germline V gene. With V trimmed by 2 bases and J by 4 bases, 12 bases remained unmatched. This CDR3 has 20 amino acids. DNA for the CDR3: TGTGCCAGCAGCTTAAAAGCCGGACTAGCGGGGGGGCGGACTTACAATGAGCAGTTCTTC. This codes for CASSLKAGLAGGRTYNEQFF.

Comment on this clonotype: At one end the junction does not follow the germline gene, possibly because of a read error. The chain carries TRBV5-1 and TRBJ2-4; D unresolved. Germline lookup yields CDR1 SGHRS and CDR2 YFSETQ. The CDR3 covers 14 residues. The CDR3 sequence is CASSPESGVGIRYF. The CDR3 region has the DNA TGCGCCAGCAGCCCAGAATCGGGCGTGGGCATTCGGTACTTC.

A remark on this clonotype: With a much larger clone just one base away, this may be a read error. J is TRBJ1-3 and V is TRBV7-2; 9 bases match TRBD1. Trimming took 5 bases from V and 10 from J; bases not matched to a gene: 12. The CDR3 is made up of 15 amino acids. Germline CDR1 is SGHTA and CDR2 is FQGNSA. The CDR3 nucleotides read TGTGCCAGCAGCCCACAGGGGGCACAGTTTATGACCATATATTTT. Protein product: CASSPQGAQFMTIYF.

This clonotype was detected once. The chain links TRBV11-3 to TRBJ2-5; tentatively, D is TRBD1 or TRBD2 (6 bases each). CDR3 size: 13 residues. The V end lost 4 bases, the J end lost 3 bases, and 9 bases lay between the germline ends. The germline CDR1 and CDR2 sequences are SGHNT and YENEEA. The CDR3 loop reads CASSSRGEETQYF. The CDR3, as DNA: TGTGCCAGCAGCTCAAGGGGGGAAGAGACCCAGTACTTC. Full variable domain (missing parts from reference TRBV11-3 and TRBJ2-5): EAGVVQSPRYKIIEKKQPVAFWCNPISGHNTLYWYLQNLGQGPELLIRYENEEAVDDSQLPKDRFSAERLKGVDSTLKIQPAELGDSAVYLCASSSRGEETQYFGPGTRLLVL.

This clonotype was detected ten times or more. This rearrangement joins TRBV29-1 to TRBJ1-2, with D maybe TRBD1 (5 bases). CDR1 is SQVTM, CDR2 ANQGSEA, per germline. With 7 bases removed from V and 7 bases from J, the gap between germline ends came to 19 bases. The CDR3 length is 13 residues. The CDR3 spells CSATRDSTGGYTF. In nucleotides, the CDR3 is TGCAGCGCCACCCGGGACTCTACGGGTGGCTACACCTTC.

This clonotype was counted at least ten times. The chain combines TRBV6-2 or TRBV6-3 with TRBJ2-7; 9 bases agree with TRBD1. The CDR3 is made up of 14 amino acids. The germline V gene encodes CDR1 MNHEY and CDR2 SVGEGT. V gave up 6 bases and J gave up 4 bases; unmatched junction bases: 7. The CDR3 DNA reads as TGTGCCAGCAGATCCGTGGACAGGGGATACGAGCAGTACTTC. Residues: CASRSVDRGYEQYF.

Of note for this clonotype: This likely comes from a read error, as the CDR3 has no conserved phenylalanine or tryptophan at its end. No DNA is shown, since the ends of the CDR3 on it are uncertain; the CDR3 is the one TCRdb lists. The rearrangement joins TRBV5-4 to TRBJ2-5. The CDR3 totals 14 residues, both ends included. CDR1 and CDR2 from the germline V gene are SGHNT and YYREEE (reference sequence). The CDR3 here is CASSRENRQGTSTS.

This clonotype was seen at least ten times. The chain employs TRBV5-1 and TRBJ2-3, with D possibly matching TRBD2 (7 bases). CDR1 and CDR2 (germline): SGHRS, YFSETQ. The CDR3 has 15 residues. Trimming took 0 bases from V and 1 from J, leaving 9 bases between them. The CDR3 spells CASSLDGGRTDTQYF. CDR3 nucleotides: TGCGCCAGCAGCTTGGACGGGGGGCGCACAGATACGCAGTATTTT.

This clonotype was observed at least ten times. The V call is TRBV7-9, the J call TRBJ1-1, with D uncertain. Germline V CDR1 and CDR2: SEHNR, FQNEAQ (reference sequence). V gave up 2 bases and J gave up 0 bases, with 7 bases separating them. This CDR3 spans 14 amino acids. The CDR3 DNA follows: TGTGCCAGCAGCTTATCAGCGGTGAACACTGAAGCTTTCTTT. Amino acids: CASSLSAVNTEAFF.

The chain joins TRBV20-1 to TRBJ2-7; TRBD2 aligns across 9 bases. Germline V gene data show CDR1 as DFQATT and CDR2 as SNEGSKA (reference sequence). The J segment lost 4 bases and the V segment lost 3 bases, leaving 10 bases of the junction unmatched. The CDR3 is made up of 15 amino acids. CDR3 DNA: TGCAGTGCTAGGCATAGCGGGGGAATCTTTTACGAGCAGTACTTC. Amino acids: CSARHSGGIFYEQYF.

This clonotype was found many times. The V gene is TRBV7-2, the J gene TRBJ1-1; no reliable D call. The CDR3 runs 13 residues. Germline CDR1 is SGHTA and CDR2 is FQGNSA. Trimming left V 2 bases short and J 6 bases short, with 10 bases between. This CDR3 reads CASSLRSSPEAFF. Written as DNA, the CDR3 is TGTGCCAGCAGCTTAAGGTCGTCCCCTGAAGCTTTCTTT.